This TCR beta chain was retrieved from a study of shared clonotypes between healthy human individuals. Repertoires were generated with immunoSEQ multiplex PCR, while TCRdb's copy carries only in-frame clones and drops some. This sample has 1.5 million to 2.5 million clones, with over 85% found just once. CD8 cells classed as naive were CD45RO-negative and positively selected for CCR7, excluding terminally differentiated effector memory CD45RA+ cells. Note on this clone: This CDR3 is also generated by other DNA sequences in the sample.

This sequence was found in a young man in good health. Sequenced material: naive CD8+ T cells sorted from blood.

The CDR3 here is CATSRDRGRGQPQHF. Written as DNA, the CDR3 is TGTGCCACCAGCAGAGATCGAGGCAGGGGGCAGCCCCAGCATTTT. The J gene is TRBJ1-5, the V gene TRBV15; 7 bases match TRBD1. The CDR3 contains 15 residues. Germline CDR1 and CDR2: LNHNV and YYDKDF (reference sequence). After removal of 0 bases from V and 7 bases from J, the junction contained 6 bases not matched to a gene.